This T cell receptor (beta chain) emerged from a study of CD8+ T cells in alopecia areata. At the level of the study: In an open-label trial, patients got 5 to 10 mg tofacitinib twice daily. Overall study results and limits: Normal-skin resident alphabeta T cells also appear among scalp sample sequences. In lesional scalp, particularly from alopecia totalis/universalis, clonality was higher than in normal scalp.

RNA extraction and reverse transcription yielded cDNA as sequencing template. Here immunoSEQ multiplex PCR was the method, and the copy in TCRdb shows in-frame clones only, minus some. The top ten hold under 15% of the sample, which has more than 150,000 clones, 50% to 60% seen once. The CDR3 has 12 amino acids. V was trimmed by 8 bases and J by 7 bases, leaving 14 bases between them. Regarding this clone: The antigen remains unidentified.

Sequenced here: CD4+ T cells sorted from blood, sampled at week 0. The chain links TRBV23-1 to TRBJ2-5; possibly TRBD2 for D (6 bases). TRBV23-1 is reported as an ORF; its role is uncertain. This sequence originates from a human donor with alopecia areata. The CDR3: CASPNRGWTQYF. DNA for the CDR3: TGCGCCAGCCCAAACCGGGGGTGGACCCAGTACTTC.